This T cell receptor (beta chain) was identified during a study of T cell therapy after organ transplantation. V was clipped by 0 bases and J by 6 bases; unmatched bases: 3. CDR1 and CDR2 from the germline V gene are SGHVS and FQNEAQ. The CDR3 extends over 14 amino acids. In this sample, this clone turned up once. Its antigen is unidentified. The repertoire was sequenced with immunoSEQ multiplex PCR; TCRdb's copy has only in-frame clones and lacks some. The profile shows some 2,100 clones, roughly three quarters of them singletons. Here the sequenced sample was CD8+ T cells from blood, taken before autologous CMV-specific T cell therapy. The chain joins TRBV7-8 to TRBJ2-7; 9 bases line up with TRBD1. The receptor's source is a human patient who had received a solid organ transplant and had CMV disease. DNA for the CDR3: TGTGCCAGCAGCTTAGCGGGGACAGGGCTCGAGCAGTACTTC. Amino acids: CASSLAGTGLEQYF.